Following are 4 T cell receptor beta chains from one sample sequenced in a study of OX40 agonist ivuxolimab in advanced cancers. TCRdb's table, derived via immunoSEQ multiplex PCR, lists solely in-frame clones and lacks some. The repertoire holds approximately 67,000 clones, with roughly four fifths as singletons. This sample comprised CD4+ or CD8+ T cells sorted from blood, obtained in a trial of the OX40 agonist ivuxolimab. Every receptor here comes from an adult with an advanced solid tumor such as melanoma, head and neck, liver or kidney cancer.

V is TRBV7-6 and J is TRBJ2-5, with D maybe TRBD2 (5 bases). V dropped 6 bases and J dropped 4 bases, with 12 bases sitting between them. This CDR3 region has 13 residues. The V gene's germline CDR1 is SGHVS and CDR2 FNYEAQ. The CDR3 protein is CASRDSGRETQYF. The CDR3 nucleotides are TGTGCCAGCAGGGACTCGGGGAGAGAGACCCAGTACTTC.

This chain links TRBV7-8 with TRBJ1-2; tentatively, D is TRBD1 (6 bases). V lost 5 bases and J lost 8, with 18 bases in between. CDR1 is SGHVS, CDR2 FQNEAQ, per germline. This CDR3 is built from 14 residues. The chain's CDR3 is CASSPTGGARGYTF. The CDR3 coding sequence is TGTGCCAGCAGCCCAACTGGGGGGGCGCGGGGCTACACCTTC.

The chain is built from TRBV25-1 and TRBJ2-2; D remains ambiguous. Trimming took off 5 bases at V and 1 base at J, with 8 bases between the two ends. Germline V gene sequence: CDR1 MGHDK, CDR2 SYGVNS. The CDR3 has 14 residues. The CDR3 protein is CASSLGQNTGELFF. The DNA of the CDR3 is TGTGCCAGCAGTCTTGGGCAGAACACCGGGGAGCTGTTTTTT.

The rearrangement uses TRBV27 and TRBJ1-5; TRBD1 agrees at 11 bases. V dropped 4 bases and J dropped 2; count of bases not matched to a gene: 1. The CDR3 spans 15 residues. The germline V gene has CDR1 MNHEY and CDR2 SMNVEV (reference sequence). The CDR3 coding sequence is TGTGCCAGCAGTTGGACAGGGGGCCGCAATCAGCCCCAGCATTTT. As protein: CASSWTGGRNQPQHF.